This T cell receptor beta chain was retrieved from a study of blood T cells in healthy people across ages. Germline values: CDR1 MNHEY, CDR2 SMNVEV (reference sequence). Deletions cut 6 bases from V and 2 bases from J, with 13 bases between. This CDR3 is built from 14 residues. It was with a sample-barcoded 5' primer and a J-beta primer mix that a second PCR of roughly 6 to 11 cycles was run. Each CDR3 protein gets one entry after TCRdb re-called the 5' RACE reads with MiXCR. Of some 780,000 distinct CDR3 sequences listed, just over 55% are singletons. Sequencing used blood. This receptor was identified in a man in his forties in good health. This chain links TRBV27 with TRBJ1-1, with a weak D call TRBD1 (6 bases). The CDR3 is CASRIQGGNTEAFF. Here the CDR3 DNA reads TGTGCCAGCAGGATACAGGGAGGAAACACTGAAGCTTTCTTT.